This is a list of T cell receptor beta chains from one sample in a study of blood T cell repertoires in COVID-19. Assay used: immunoSEQ multiplex PCR; TCRdb lists only in-frame clones, some missing. The data show 150,000 to 200,000 clones, with about 87% seen just once and nearly 2.5% held by the top ten. The sequenced material came from peripheral blood. These receptors originate from a man aged 35-49 years with active or convalescent COVID-19. Both conserved end residues are part of each CDR3. D genes are given only for firm matches. Rows give clone size only sometimes, using once, few, many, or a class for an expanded clone.

j_call,d_call,clone_size,v_call,cdr3_nt,cdr3_aa
TRBJ2-2,.,.,TRBV5-1,TGCGCCAGCAGCTTGGACCCTAACGGGGAGCTGTTTTTT,CASSLDPNGELFF
TRBJ2-5,TRBD2,.,TRBV7-8,TGTGCCAGCAGCTTTGAAAGGCTAGCGGGTTCTCAACTACAGACACAAGAGACCCAGTACTTC,CASSFERLAGSQLQTQETQYF
TRBJ2-5,.,.,TRBV23-1,TGCGCCAGCACCCGACATCTGGCGAGGGAAGAGACCCAGTACTTC,CASTRHLAREETQYF
TRBJ1-2,.,.,TRBV19,TGTGCCAGTATGGAAGGCCTCATAGAGGGAAACTATGGCTACACCTTC,CASMEGLIEGNYGYTF
TRBJ1-5,.,.,TRBV19,TGTGCCAGTAGGGTTGGGCCAGGGCAGTTTCAGCCCCAGCATTTT,CASRVGPGQFQPQHF
TRBJ1-6,.,.,TRBV10-3,TGTGCCATCAGAAACCAGGATTCACCCCTCCACTTT,CAIRNQDSPLHF
TRBJ1-1,TRBD1,.,TRBV30,TGTGCCTCCAACCGGGGCCAGACAGGGAGTTTTAGGGACACTGAAGCTTTCTTT,CASNRGQTGSFRDTEAFF
TRBJ1-2,TRBD1,once,TRBV28,TGTGCCAGCAGACTTGGACAGGGGACAAACTATGGCTACACCTTC,CASRLGQGTNYGYTF
TRBJ2-5,.,.,TRBV2,TGTGCCAGCAGTCTCCTGAAGCTAGCGGAGACCCAGTACTTC,CASSLLKLAETQYF
TRBJ1-1,.,.,TRBV4-3,TGCGCCAGCAGCCAAGCGTTAGTCCGGGGGTACACTGAAGCTTTCTTT,CASSQALVRGYTEAFF
TRBJ1-3,.,.,TRBV15,TGTGCCACCAGCAGAACTACGGGAATCCAGGGAAACACCATATATTTT,CATSRTTGIQGNTIYF
TRBJ1-2,TRBD1,.,TRBV28,TGTGCCAGCGGCCCCGGACAGGCCTACCCTTCCGGCTACACCTTC,CASGPGQAYPSGYTF
TRBJ2-7,.,.,TRBV7-2,TGTGCCAGCAGCTTAGCGGTGGCGGGGTTCCCCTACGAGCAGTACTTC,CASSLAVAGFPYEQYF
TRBJ1-2,TRBD1,.,TRBV12-5,TGTGCTAGTGGTCCGGACAGGGGCCGGGGCTACACCTTC,CASGPDRGRGYTF
TRBJ1-4,.,.,TRBV7-9,TGTGCCAGCAGCTTGGGGGGTCAGGACTCAAAACTGTTTTTT,CASSLGGQDSKLFF
TRBJ1-1,.,.,TRBV7-8,TGTGCCAGCAGCTTAAGAGGGATTGAGGAAGCTTTCTTT,CASSLRGIEEAFF
TRBJ1-2,TRBD1,.,TRBV5-4,TGTGCCAGCAGCTTGGACAGGGGCATTGGCTACACCTTC,CASSLDRGIGYTF
TRBJ2-1,TRBD2,.,TRBV2,TGTGCCAGCAGTGAAGAAGCGGGGGGGCCGAATGAGCAGTTCTTC,CASSEEAGGPNEQFF
TRBJ2-7,.,few,TRBV18,TGTGCCAGCTCACCACGTACAGGTGTCTCCTACGAGCAGTACTTC,CASSPRTGVSYEQYF
TRBJ2-7,TRBD2,.,TRBV28,TGTGCCAGCAGTCTTTTGCTAGCGGGGGCAGGAGCTGAGCAGTACTTC,CASSLLLAGAGAEQYF
TRBJ2-5,TRBD1,.,TRBV4-3,TGCGCCAGCAGCCTGGGGACAGGGATATTGCTCCAAGAGACCCAGTACTTC,CASSLGTGILLQETQYF
TRBJ1-2,.,.,TRBV5-1,TGCGCCAGCAGCTTGTATGACACCAATGGGGGCTACACCTTC,CASSLYDTNGGYTF
TRBJ2-2,.,once,TRBV7-8,TGTGCCAGCAGGACTAACACCGGGGAGCTGTTTTTT,CASRTNTGELFF
TRBJ1-1,TRBD1,.,TRBV3-1/TRBV3-2,TGTGCCAGCAGCCAAGAGCTACGACAGGGTTTGAACACTGAAGCTTTCTTT,CASSQELRQGLNTEAFF